This TCR beta chain is drawn from a study of cytomegalovirus exposure and HLA in healthy donors. Points on this clone: Its antigen is undetermined.

Germline loops: CDR1 SGHRS, CDR2 YFSETQ. The CDR3 sequence is 14 residues long. After removal of 4 bases from V and 4 bases from J, the junction contained 3 bases not matched to a gene. Regarding the study as a whole: It was likely that a cluster of highly shared sequence variants was a sequencing artifact. The study carried out a later analysis of TCR beta sequences. It associated 15,000 to 20,000 of them with specific HLA alleles at a false discovery rate of 0.05. CMV serostatus was the only immune exposure information that was available. Earlier analysis looked at TCR beta V segments, and most were productive about 87% or about 30% of the time.

It was with 60 Vbeta and 13 Jbeta primers that the PCR ran. TCRdb keeps only in-frame clones here, not all; method: immunoSEQ multiplex PCR. The data contain 150,000 to 200,000 clones, 82% of them singletons. Sample: PBMCs. V gene TRBV5-1 combines with J gene TRBJ1-1, with 11 nucleotides matching TRBD1. The clonotype comes from a man aged 40-50 years in good health and CMV-seronegative. The CDR3 DNA reads as TGCGCCAGCAGCCAAGGGACAGGGGGCACTGAAGCTTTCTTT. It translates to CASSQGTGGTEAFF.